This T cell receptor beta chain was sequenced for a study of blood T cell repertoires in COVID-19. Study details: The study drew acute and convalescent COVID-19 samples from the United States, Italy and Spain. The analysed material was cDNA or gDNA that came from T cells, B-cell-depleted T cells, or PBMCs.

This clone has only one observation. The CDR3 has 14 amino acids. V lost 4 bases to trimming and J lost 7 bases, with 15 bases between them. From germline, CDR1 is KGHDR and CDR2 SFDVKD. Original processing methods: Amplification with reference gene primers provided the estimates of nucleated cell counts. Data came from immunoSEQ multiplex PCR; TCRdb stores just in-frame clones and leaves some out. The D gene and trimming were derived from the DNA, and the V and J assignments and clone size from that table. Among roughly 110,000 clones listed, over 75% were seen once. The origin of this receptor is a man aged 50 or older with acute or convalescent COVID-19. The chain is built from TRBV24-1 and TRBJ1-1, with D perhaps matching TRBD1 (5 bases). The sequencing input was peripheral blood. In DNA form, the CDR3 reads TGTGCCACCAGTGACCCAAGACGGGGGGATGAAGCTTTCTTT. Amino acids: CATSDPRRGDEAFF.